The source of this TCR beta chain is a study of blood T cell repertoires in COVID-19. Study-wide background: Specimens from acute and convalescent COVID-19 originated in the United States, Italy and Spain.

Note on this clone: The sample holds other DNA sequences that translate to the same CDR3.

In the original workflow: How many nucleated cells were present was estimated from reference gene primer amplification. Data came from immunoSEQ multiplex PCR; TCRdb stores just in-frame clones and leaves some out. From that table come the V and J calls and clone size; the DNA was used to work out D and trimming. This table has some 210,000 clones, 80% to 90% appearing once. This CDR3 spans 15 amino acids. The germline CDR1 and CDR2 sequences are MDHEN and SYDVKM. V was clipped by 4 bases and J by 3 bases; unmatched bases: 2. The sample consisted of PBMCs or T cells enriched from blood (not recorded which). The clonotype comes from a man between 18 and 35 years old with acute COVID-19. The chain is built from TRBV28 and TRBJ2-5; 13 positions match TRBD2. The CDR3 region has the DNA TGTGCCAGCAGTTCGGGACTAGCGGGAAAAGAGACCCAGTACTTC. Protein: CASSSGLAGKETQYF.